This TCR beta chain is from a study of human T cells and chemical hapten exposure. Study details: Patients' scalps got diphenylcyclopropenone weekly throughout the approximately 23-week study. Study observations and caveats: More PT1 expanded TCRs went with higher patch test scores.

TCRdb recomputed calls from the RACE reads with MiXCR, one row per CDR3 protein. This table has some 360,000 distinct CDR3 sequences, 4.5% to 5.5% appearing once. The germline V gene encodes CDR1 SGHTS and CDR2 YDEGEE. The V and J ends lost 0 bases and 4 bases respectively, with 14 bases between them. The CDR3 sequence is 17 residues long. Concerning this clonotype itself: Its antigen is unknown.

As for time point: pre-sensitization, week 0. Regarding treatment: therapeutic diphenylcyclopropenone sensitization with weekly scalp DPC. V and J are TRBV5-8 and TRBJ2-6, with D perhaps matching TRBD1 or TRBD2 (7 bases each). The sequences come from whole blood, collected in connection with sensitization to the hapten diphenylcyclopropenone (DPC). The clonotype comes from a woman aged 45-59 years with alopecia areata. Some clones in this sample may be carry-over from other donors' samples. CDR3 coding DNA: TGTGCCAGCAGCTTGGCCGGGACAGCGGGAGGGGCCAACGTCCTGACTTTC. Encoded protein: CASSLAGTAGGANVLTF.